The 30 T cell receptor beta chains in this list originate from one sample, sequenced in a study of T cell responses to AZD1222 COVID-19 vaccine. The method was immunoSEQ multiplex PCR; TCRdb's version includes in-frame clones alone and lacks a portion of them. The sample table includes more than 110,000 clones. Sequencing was performed on peripheral blood. These receptors were taken from an adult in good health.

The chain has TRBV6-5 and TRBJ1-2, with 7 bases identical to TRBD1. The CDR3 loop spans 13 amino acids. V lost 6 bases, J lost 6 bases, and 7 bases stayed unmatched. Germline loops: CDR1 MNHEY, CDR2 SVGAGI. CDR3 DNA: TGTGCCAGCAGAGTCGACAGGGCGGATGGCTACACCTTC. Amino acids: CASRVDRADGYTF.

V is TRBV19 and J is TRBJ1-1, with D unclear. CDR3 length: 13 residues. The germline gives CDR1 LNHDA, CDR2 SQIVND (reference sequence). Trimming shortened V by 3 bases and J by 0 bases, and 5 bases separated the two germline ends. The CDR3 is CASSMAMNTEAFF. As DNA, the CDR3 is TGTGCCAGTAGTATGGCCATGAACACTGAAGCTTTCTTT.

The rearrangement joins TRBV7-3 to TRBJ2-2; TRBD1 might be the D (6 bases). Trimming removed 5 bases at V and 4 bases at J, with 8 bases between. CDR1 is SGHTA, CDR2 FQGTGA, per germline. The CDR3 totals 13 residues. Here the CDR3 reads CASSQDSTGELFF. CDR3 DNA sequence: TGTGCCAGCAGCCAGGACAGCACCGGGGAGCTGTTTTTT.

The chain recombines TRBV4-1 with TRBJ1-1; D is unresolved. CDR1 and CDR2 (germline): MGHRA, YSYEKL. This CDR3 contains 14 residues. V lost 1 base to trimming and J lost 0 bases, with 6 bases between them. The CDR3 region has the DNA TGCGCCAGCAGCCAAGGGACGGTGAACACTGAAGCTTTCTTT. Amino acid sequence: CASSQGTVNTEAFF.

The CDR3 protein is CASSSLLGGSYNEQFF. The CDR3 region has the DNA TGTGCCAGCAGTTCCCTCCTGGGGGGGAGCTACAATGAGCAGTTCTTC. This chain connects TRBV6-5 to TRBJ2-1; 7 nucleotides agree with TRBD2. Germline V gene data show CDR1 as MNHEY and CDR2 as SVGAGI. J lost 3 bases, V lost 4 bases, and 9 bases had no gene match. The CDR3 has 16 residues.

This chain joins TRBV27 and TRBJ1-5, with D perhaps matching TRBD1 (6 bases). CDR3 length: 13 amino acids. Trimming removed 5 bases at V and 12 bases at J, with 17 bases between. CDR1 is MNHEY, CDR2 SMNVEV, per germline (reference sequence). CDR3 protein: CASSPTPQGIQHF. The CDR3 DNA reads TGTGCCAGCAGTCCAACACCCCAGGGGATCCAGCATTTT.

The chain links TRBV4-3 to TRBJ2-3; 8 positions agree with TRBD2. Trimming removed 0 bases from V and 5 bases from J; junction bases left unmatched: 13. This CDR3 is 18 amino acids long. Germline loops: CDR1 LGHNA, CDR2 YSLEER. The CDR3 region has the DNA TGCGCCAGCAGCCAAGAGAGGGGGTCGGGGGGGCATAGAGATACGCAGTATTTT. This translates into CASSQERGSGGHRDTQYF.

The J gene is TRBJ1-4, the V gene TRBV11-2; D uncertain. In germline, CDR1 is SGHAT, CDR2 FQNNGV. The CDR3 is 17 amino acids. The V end lost 5 bases, the J end lost 2 bases, and 18 bases lay between the germline ends. DNA for the CDR3: TGTGCCAGCAGCCGCGTTTTTTCTGGGAGGACTAATGAAAAACTGTTTTTT. Translated: CASSRVFSGRTNEKLFF.

The chain has TRBV4-1 and TRBJ1-2; D is ambiguous. Per germline, CDR1 MGHRA and CDR2 YSYEKL. The CDR3 has 14 residues. Trimming removed 3 bases from V and 0 bases from J, with 8 bases in between. As DNA, the CDR3 is TGCGCCAGCAGCCAGATCAAGTCTAACTATGGCTACACCTTC. Protein product: CASSQIKSNYGYTF.

The chain is built from TRBV5-1 and TRBJ1-1, with 7 bases that match TRBD1. The V and J ends lost 0 bases and 4 bases, in that order; junction bases with no gene match: 6. The CDR3 is 15 amino acids. Germline V lookup: CDR1 SGHRS, CDR2 YFSETQ. The CDR3: CASSLATGRGTEAFF. The CDR3 DNA reads as TGCGCCAGCAGCTTGGCGACAGGGAGGGGCACTGAAGCTTTCTTT.

V usage is TRBV4-1 and J usage is TRBJ1-4, with D perhaps TRBD1 (6 bases). In germline, CDR1 is MGHRA, CDR2 YSYEKL. The CDR3 covers 17 residues. The ends were cut back, 2 bases at V and 4 bases at J, with 17 bases in the middle. CDR3 in amino acids: CASSQTFRTAFNEKLFF. DNA for the CDR3: TGCGCCAGCAGCCAAACCTTCCGGACAGCGTTTAATGAAAAACTGTTTTTT.

The chain is built from TRBV4-3 and TRBJ2-5; tentatively, D is TRBD1 (6 bases). Trimming stripped 0 bases from V and 0 bases from J, with 11 bases between. Germline V gene data show CDR1 as LGHNA and CDR2 as YSLEER. The CDR3 runs to 16 residues. The CDR3 DNA reads TGCGCCAGCAGCCAAGATTGGGGGCCGGACCAAGAGACCCAGTACTTC. It encodes CASSQDWGPDQETQYF.

The rearrangement uses TRBV7-2 and TRBJ2-1; maybe TRBD2 (5 bases). In germline, CDR1 is SGHTA, CDR2 FQGNSA. Trimming stripped 6 bases from V and 7 bases from J, with 13 bases between. The CDR3 has 13 residues. CDR3 nucleotides: TGTGCCAGCAGGTTGATCGGGGAAAATGAGCAGTTCTTC. This codes for CASRLIGENEQFF. Filled out from reference TRBV7-2 and TRBJ2-1, the complete variable domain reads GAGVSQSPSNKVTEKGKDVELRCDPISGHTALYWYRQSLGQGLEFLIYFQGNSAPDKSGLPSDRFSAERTGGSVSTLTIQRTQQEDSAVYLCASRLIGENEQFFGPGTRLTVL.

The rearrangement joins TRBV19 to TRBJ1-4; possible D gene TRBD1, 6 bases. Germline loops: CDR1 LNHDA, CDR2 SQIVND (reference sequence). V was trimmed by 6 bases and J by 8 bases, leaving 19 bases between them. CDR3 size: 15 residues. CDR3 nucleotides: TGTGCCAGTAGCCTCCGACGGGGGGCGCAGGAAAAACTGTTTTTT. The encoded protein is CASSLRRGAQEKLFF.

The chain joins TRBV11-2 to TRBJ1-5, with D unclear. The CDR3 consists of 15 residues. CDR1 and CDR2 (germline): SGHAT, FQNNGV. Trimming left V 5 bases short and J 2 bases short, with 13 bases between. The CDR3 DNA follows: TGTGCCAGCAGCCCCGACGGCTCGGGCAATCAGCCCCAGCATTTT. Its translation: CASSPDGSGNQPQHF.

The chain links TRBV7-2 to TRBJ2-2, with a tentative D call TRBD1 (7 bases). V lost 0 bases and J lost 6, with 14 bases in between. The CDR3 has 16 amino acids. Per germline, CDR1 SGHTA and CDR2 FQGNSA. CDR3 sequence (DNA): TGTGCCAGCAGCTTAGCGGCAGGGGGGAAGGCCGGGGAGCTGTTTTTT. Encoded protein: CASSLAAGGKAGELFF. Based on the CDR3 plus reference TRBV7-2 and TRBJ2-2, the full variable domain is GAGVSQSPSNKVTEKGKDVELRCDPISGHTALYWYRQSLGQGLEFLIYFQGNSAPDKSGLPSDRFSAERTGGSVSTLTIQRTQQEDSAVYLCASSLAAGGKAGELFFGEGSRLTVL.

The chain couples TRBV6-1 to TRBJ1-2, with a weak D call TRBD1 (6 bases). Trimming took off 3 bases at V and 2 bases at J, with 13 bases between the two ends. CDR1 is MNHNS, CDR2 SASEGT, per germline. The CDR3 sequence is 15 residues long. In nucleotides, the CDR3 is TGTGCCAGCAGTGAGGGGGCGGTCCTGAACTATGGCTACACCTTC. It translates to CASSEGAVLNYGYTF.

CDR3: CASSPPGTGNTEAFF. In nucleotides, the CDR3 is TGTGCCAGCAGCCCCCCCGGGACAGGGAACACTGAAGCTTTCTTT. The gene calls are TRBV7-9 and TRBJ1-1; the match to TRBD1 covers 8 bases. The CDR3 spans 15 residues. Germline V gene lookup returns CDR1 SEHNR and CDR2 FQNEAQ (reference sequence). V lost 5 bases, J lost 1 base, and 6 bases stayed unmatched.

This chain links TRBV6-5 with TRBJ2-7; 10 bases line up with TRBD1. CDR1 is MNHEY and CDR2 is SVGAGI in the germline V gene. V dropped 7 bases and J dropped 9; count of bases not matched to a gene: 12. The CDR3 is 14 residues long. In nucleotides, the CDR3 is TGTGCCAGCACCGAAACCGGGACAGGGGCCCGGCAGTACTTC. This translates into CASTETGTGARQYF.

V is TRBV23-1 and J is TRBJ1-2; D possibly corresponds to TRBD1 (5 bases). TRBV23-1 is an open reading frame whose function is uncertain. The CDR3 length is 16 residues. Trimming stripped 6 bases from V and 7 bases from J, with 24 bases between. The CDR3 DNA reads TGCGCCAGCAGACTCATGAGGGACTTCGCCCGGGGTGGCTACACCTTC. This codes for CASRLMRDFARGGYTF.

V gene TRBV18 combines with J gene TRBJ1-1; D possibly corresponds to TRBD1 (5 bases). This CDR3 is built from 13 residues. Germline V lookup: CDR1 KGHSH, CDR2 LQKENI. Trimming cost V 6 bases and J 3 bases, with 11 bases left between them. As DNA, the CDR3 is TGTGCCAGCTCCCGGGGGGGGGACACTGAAGCTTTCTTT. Translation gives CASSRGGDTEAFF.

The genes are TRBV7-6 and TRBJ2-1; D might be TRBD1 (6 bases). The CDR3 spans 18 residues. The germline V gene encodes CDR1 SGHVS and CDR2 FNYEAQ. Trimming cost V 5 bases and J 7 bases, with 27 bases left between them. CDR3 in DNA: TGTGCCAGCAGCAACCCCCGGGACAAATCGTCCCTTAGGAATGAGCAGTTCTTC. The encoded protein is CASSNPRDKSSLRNEQFF. Full variable domain (outside the CDR3, taken from reference TRBV7-6 and TRBJ2-1): GAGVSQSPRYKVTKRGQDVALRCDPISGHVSLYWYRQALGQGPEFLTYFNYEAQQDKSGLPNDRFSAERPEGSISTLTIQRTEQRDSAMYRCASSNPRDKSSLRNEQFFGPGTRLTVL.

The chain carries TRBV5-1 and TRBJ1-4, with TRBD1 identical over 7 bases. After removal of 2 bases from V and 0 bases from J, the junction contained 1 base not matched to a gene. The CDR3 sequence is 15 residues long. The germline V gene encodes CDR1 SGHRS and CDR2 YFSETQ. CDR3 sequence: CASSFTGATNEKLFF. CDR3 bases: TGCGCCAGCAGCTTTACAGGGGCAACTAATGAAAAACTGTTTTTT. Drawing the rest from reference TRBV5-1 and TRBJ1-4, the complete variable domain is KAGVTQTPRYLIKTRGQQVTLSCSPISGHRSVSWYQQTPGQGLQFLFEYFSETQRNKGNFPGRFSGRQFSNSRSEMNVSTLELGDSALYLCASSFTGATNEKLFFGSGTQLSVL.

The gene calls are TRBV18 and TRBJ2-7, with a weak D call TRBD1 (7 bases). The V gene lost 3 bases and the J gene lost 3 bases, with 15 bases spanning the gap. The CDR3 sequence is 15 residues long. Germline V lookup: CDR1 KGHSH, CDR2 LQKENI. This CDR3 reads CASSPISGGGYEQYF. CDR3 nucleotides: TGTGCCAGCTCACCGATTTCAGGGGGAGGCTACGAGCAGTACTTC.

The chain uses TRBV5-1 and TRBJ1-2; D unresolved. The germline V and J ends were trimmed by 8 bases and 4 bases, with 18 bases remaining between them. This CDR3 is 14 amino acids long. Germline V CDR1 and CDR2: SGHRS, YFSETQ. CDR3 amino acids: CASFPGGGGYGYTF. In DNA, the CDR3 is TGCGCCAGTTTTCCCGGTGGCGGAGGCTATGGCTACACCTTC. The whole variable domain, filled in from reference TRBV5-1 and TRBJ1-2, reads KAGVTQTPRYLIKTRGQQVTLSCSPISGHRSVSWYQQTPGQGLQFLFEYFSETQRNKGNFPGRFSGRQFSNSRSEMNVSTLELGDSALYLCASFPGGGGYGYTFGSGTRLTVV.

This chain uses TRBV4-1 with TRBJ1-1, with unresolved D. The V gene lost 2 bases and the J gene lost 4 bases, with 14 bases spanning the gap. The germline gives CDR1 MGHRA, CDR2 YSYEKL. This CDR3 is 15 amino acids long. The CDR3 bases are TGCGCCAGCAGCCAACCGGGAATGGGGAGCACTGAAGCTTTCTTT. Translated: CASSQPGMGSTEAFF.

This chain links TRBV6-2 or TRBV6-3 with TRBJ2-7, with D tentatively TRBD1 (6 bases). The germline V and J ends were trimmed by 0 bases and 2 bases, with 26 bases remaining between them. The length of the CDR3 is 20 residues. Germline assignment: CDR1 MNHEY and CDR2 SVGEGT. The CDR3 loop reads CASSYSRAPSQGHKAYEQYF. The CDR3, as DNA: TGTGCCAGCAGTTACTCGAGAGCTCCGAGCCAGGGACACAAAGCCTACGAGCAGTACTTC.

This chain joins TRBV12-3 or TRBV12-4 and TRBJ2-7; possible D gene TRBD1, 6 bases. CDR3 length equals 12 residues. The V end lost 8 bases, the J end lost 0 bases, and 8 bases lay between the germline ends. The CDR3 bases are TGTGCCAGCGGGACATACTCCTACGAGCAGTACTTC. Amino acids: CASGTYSYEQYF.

The CDR3 DNA is TGTGCCAGCAGCGCAAATACAGGGGTTAACACTGAAGCTTTCTTT. Translated: CASSANTGVNTEAFF. This chain uses TRBV7-9 with TRBJ1-1, with 7 bases matching TRBD1. This CDR3 region has 15 residues. Germline CDR1 SEHNR, CDR2 FQNEAQ (reference sequence). V lost 5 bases and J lost 2; bases outside the gene matches: 8.

This chain joins TRBV7-2 and TRBJ1-5, with 10 nucleotides matching TRBD1. Germline loops: CDR1 SGHTA, CDR2 FQGNSA. The CDR3 extends over 14 amino acids. V gave up 5 bases and J gave up 5 bases; unmatched junction bases: 3. CDR3 sequence (DNA): TGTGCCAGCAGCCAGGACAGGGGGTATCAGCCCCAGCATTTT. Its protein product is CASSQDRGYQPQHF.